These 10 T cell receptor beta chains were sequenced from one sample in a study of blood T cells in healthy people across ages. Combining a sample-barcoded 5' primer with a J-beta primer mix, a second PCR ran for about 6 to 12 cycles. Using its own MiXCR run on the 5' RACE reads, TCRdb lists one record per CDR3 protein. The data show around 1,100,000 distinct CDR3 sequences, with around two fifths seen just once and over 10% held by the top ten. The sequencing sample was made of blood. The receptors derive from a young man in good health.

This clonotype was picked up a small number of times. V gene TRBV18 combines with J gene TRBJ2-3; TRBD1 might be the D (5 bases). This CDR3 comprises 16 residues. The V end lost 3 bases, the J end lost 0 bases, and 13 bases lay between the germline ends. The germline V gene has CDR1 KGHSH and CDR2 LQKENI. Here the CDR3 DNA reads TGTGCCAGCTCACCCCTCAACCAGGGAAGCACAGATACGCAGTATTTT. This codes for CASSPLNQGSTDTQYF. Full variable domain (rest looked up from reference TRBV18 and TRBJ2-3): NAGVMQNPRHLVRRRGQEARLRCSPMKGHSHVYWYRQLPEEGLKFMVYLQKENIIDESGMPKERFSAEFPKEGPSILRIQQVVRGDSAAYFCASSPLNQGSTDTQYFGPGTRLTVL.

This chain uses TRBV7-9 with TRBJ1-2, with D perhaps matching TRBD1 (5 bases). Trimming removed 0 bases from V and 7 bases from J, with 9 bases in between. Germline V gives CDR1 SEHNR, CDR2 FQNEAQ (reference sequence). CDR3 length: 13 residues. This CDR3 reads CASSLADTIGYTF. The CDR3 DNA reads TGTGCCAGCAGCTTAGCGGACACGATTGGCTACACCTTC.

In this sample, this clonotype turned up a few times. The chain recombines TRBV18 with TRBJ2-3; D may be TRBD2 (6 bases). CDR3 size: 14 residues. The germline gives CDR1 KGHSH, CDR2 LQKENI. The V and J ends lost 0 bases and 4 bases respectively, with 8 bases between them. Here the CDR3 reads CASSPPGTSDTQYF. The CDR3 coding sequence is TGTGCCAGCTCACCACCTGGGACTTCAGATACGCAGTATTTT.

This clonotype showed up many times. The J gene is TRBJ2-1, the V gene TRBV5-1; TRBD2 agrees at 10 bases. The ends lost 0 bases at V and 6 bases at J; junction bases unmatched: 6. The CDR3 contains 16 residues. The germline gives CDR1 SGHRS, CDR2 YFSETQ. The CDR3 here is CASSLGSSGGLNEQFF. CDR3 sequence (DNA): TGCGCCAGCAGCTTGGGTTCTAGCGGGGGCCTCAATGAGCAGTTCTTC.

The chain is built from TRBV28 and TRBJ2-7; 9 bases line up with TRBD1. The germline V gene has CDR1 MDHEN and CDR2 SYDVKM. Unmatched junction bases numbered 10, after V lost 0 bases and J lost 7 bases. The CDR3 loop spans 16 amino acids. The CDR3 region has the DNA TGTGCCAGCAGTTTATGGGACAGGGGCGGCTACAATGAGCAGTACTTC. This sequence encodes CASSLWDRGGYNEQYF.

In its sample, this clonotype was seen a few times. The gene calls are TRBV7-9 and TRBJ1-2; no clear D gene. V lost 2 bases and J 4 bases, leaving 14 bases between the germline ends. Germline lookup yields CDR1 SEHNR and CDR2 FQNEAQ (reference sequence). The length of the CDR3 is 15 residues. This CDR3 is CASSLNGPPPYGYTF. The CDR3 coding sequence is TGTGCCAGCAGCTTAAACGGACCACCACCCTATGGCTACACCTTC.

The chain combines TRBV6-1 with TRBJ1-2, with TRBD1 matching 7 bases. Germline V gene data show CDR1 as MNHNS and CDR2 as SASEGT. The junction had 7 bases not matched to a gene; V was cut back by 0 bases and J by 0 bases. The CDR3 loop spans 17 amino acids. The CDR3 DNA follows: TGTGCCAGCAGTGAAGCCCGAGGGACAGATGCTAACTATGGCTACACCTTC. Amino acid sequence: CASSEARGTDANYGYTF.

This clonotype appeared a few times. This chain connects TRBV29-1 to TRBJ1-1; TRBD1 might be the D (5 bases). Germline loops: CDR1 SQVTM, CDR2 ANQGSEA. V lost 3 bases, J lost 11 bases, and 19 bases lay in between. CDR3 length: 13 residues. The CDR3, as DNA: TGCAGCGTTGAGCGGGACGGGGTGGTTTCGGCTTTCTTT. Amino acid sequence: CSVERDGVVSAFF.

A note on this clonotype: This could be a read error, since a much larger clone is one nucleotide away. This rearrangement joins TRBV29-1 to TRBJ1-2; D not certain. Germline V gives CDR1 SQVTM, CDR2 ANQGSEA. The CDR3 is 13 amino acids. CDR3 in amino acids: CNVELSASYGYTF. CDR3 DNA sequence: TGCAACGTTGAACTCTCGGCCTCCTATGGCTACACCTTC.

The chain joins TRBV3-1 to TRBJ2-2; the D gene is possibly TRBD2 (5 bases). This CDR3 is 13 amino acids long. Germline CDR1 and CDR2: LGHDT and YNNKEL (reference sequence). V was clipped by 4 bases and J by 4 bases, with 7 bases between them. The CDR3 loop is CASSREFTGELFF. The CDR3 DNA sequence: TGTGCCAGCAGCCGGGAGTTCACCGGGGAGCTGTTTTTT. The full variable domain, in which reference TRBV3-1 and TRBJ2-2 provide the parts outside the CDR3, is DTAVSQTPKYLVTQMGNDKSIKCEQNLGHDTMYWYKQDSKKFLKIMFSYNNKELIINETVPNRFSPKSPDKAHLNLHINSLELGDSAVYFCASSREFTGELFFGEGSRLTVL.